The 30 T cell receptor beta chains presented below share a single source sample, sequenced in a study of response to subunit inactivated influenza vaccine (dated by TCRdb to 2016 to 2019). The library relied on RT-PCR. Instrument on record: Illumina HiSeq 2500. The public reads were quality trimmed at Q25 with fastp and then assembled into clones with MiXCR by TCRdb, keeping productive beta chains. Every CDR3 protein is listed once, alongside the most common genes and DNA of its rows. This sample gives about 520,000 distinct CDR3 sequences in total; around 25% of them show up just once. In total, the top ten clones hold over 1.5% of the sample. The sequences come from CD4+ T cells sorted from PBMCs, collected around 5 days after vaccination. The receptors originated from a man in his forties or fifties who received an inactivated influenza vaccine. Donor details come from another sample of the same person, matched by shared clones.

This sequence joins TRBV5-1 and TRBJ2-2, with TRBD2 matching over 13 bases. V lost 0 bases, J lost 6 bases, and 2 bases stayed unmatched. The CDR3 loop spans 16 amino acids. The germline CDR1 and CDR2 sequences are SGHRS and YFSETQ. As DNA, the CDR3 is TGCGCCAGCAGCTTGGAGGGGACTAGCGGGGCCGGGGAGCTGTTTTTT. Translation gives CASSLEGTSGAGELFF.

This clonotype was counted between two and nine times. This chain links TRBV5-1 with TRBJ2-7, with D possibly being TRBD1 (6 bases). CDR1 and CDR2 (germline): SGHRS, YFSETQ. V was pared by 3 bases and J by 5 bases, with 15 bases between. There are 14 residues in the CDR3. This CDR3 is CASSSRGSVNEQYF. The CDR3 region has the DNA TGCGCCAGCAGCTCGAGGGGGAGCGTCAACGAGCAGTACTTC.

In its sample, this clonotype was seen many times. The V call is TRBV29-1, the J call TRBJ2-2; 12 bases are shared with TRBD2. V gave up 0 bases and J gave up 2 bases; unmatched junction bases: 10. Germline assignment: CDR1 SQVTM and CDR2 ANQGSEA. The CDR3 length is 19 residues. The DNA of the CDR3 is TGCAGCGTTGAAGAGAAACCCACTAGCGGGAGGCGCAACACCGGGGAGCTGTTTTTT. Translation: CSVEEKPTSGRRNTGELFF.

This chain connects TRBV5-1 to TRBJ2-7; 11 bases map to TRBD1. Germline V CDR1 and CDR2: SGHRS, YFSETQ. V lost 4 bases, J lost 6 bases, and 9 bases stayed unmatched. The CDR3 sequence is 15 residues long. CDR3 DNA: TGCGCCAGCAGCCTGCGGACAGGGGGCTTATCCGAGCAGTACTTC. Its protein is CASSLRTGGLSEQYF. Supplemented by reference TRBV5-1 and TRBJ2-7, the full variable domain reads KAGVTQTPRYLIKTRGQQVTLSCSPISGHRSVSWYQQTPGQGLQFLFEYFSETQRNKGNFPGRFSGRQFSNSRSEMNVSTLELGDSALYLCASSLRTGGLSEQYFGPGTRLTVT.

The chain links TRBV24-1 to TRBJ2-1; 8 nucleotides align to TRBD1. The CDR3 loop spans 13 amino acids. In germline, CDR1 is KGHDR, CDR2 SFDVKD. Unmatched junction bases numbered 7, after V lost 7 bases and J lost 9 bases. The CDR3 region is CATRLTGESEQFF. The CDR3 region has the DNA TGTGCCACCAGATTGACAGGGGAATCTGAGCAGTTCTTC.

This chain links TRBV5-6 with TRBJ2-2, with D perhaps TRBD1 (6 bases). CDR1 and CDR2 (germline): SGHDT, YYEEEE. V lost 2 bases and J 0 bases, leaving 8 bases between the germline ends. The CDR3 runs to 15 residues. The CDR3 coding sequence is TGTGCCAGCAGCTTCGGGACAACGAACACCGGGGAGCTGTTTTTT. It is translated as CASSFGTTNTGELFF.

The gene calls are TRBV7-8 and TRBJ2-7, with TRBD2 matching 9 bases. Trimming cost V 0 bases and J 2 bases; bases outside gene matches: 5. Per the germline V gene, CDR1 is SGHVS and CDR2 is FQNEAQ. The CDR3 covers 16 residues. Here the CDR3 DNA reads TGTGCCAGCAGCTTAGCGCGGTCTAGCGGGACCTACGAGCAGTACTTC. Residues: CASSLARSSGTYEQYF.

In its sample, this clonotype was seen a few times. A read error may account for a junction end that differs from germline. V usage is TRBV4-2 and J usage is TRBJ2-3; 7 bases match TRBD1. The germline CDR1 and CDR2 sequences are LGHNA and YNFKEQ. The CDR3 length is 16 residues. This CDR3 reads CASSLIGTASTDTQYF. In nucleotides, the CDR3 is TGCGCCAGCAGCCTAATCGGGACAGCTAGCACAGATACGCAGTATTTT.

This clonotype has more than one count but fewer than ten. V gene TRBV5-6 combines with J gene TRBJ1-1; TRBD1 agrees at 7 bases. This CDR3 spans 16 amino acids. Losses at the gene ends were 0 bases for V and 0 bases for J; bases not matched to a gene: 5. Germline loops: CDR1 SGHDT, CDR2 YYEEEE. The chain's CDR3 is CASSLDRGNMNTEAFF. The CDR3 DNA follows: TGTGCCAGCAGCTTGGACAGGGGAAACATGAACACTGAAGCTTTCTTT.

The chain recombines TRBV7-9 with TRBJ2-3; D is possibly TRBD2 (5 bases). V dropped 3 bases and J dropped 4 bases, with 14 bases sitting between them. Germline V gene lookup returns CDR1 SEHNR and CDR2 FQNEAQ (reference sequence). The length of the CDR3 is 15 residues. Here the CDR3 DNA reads TGTGCCAGCAGCTTCGAGGTTACGAGGGCAGATACGCAGTATTTT. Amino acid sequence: CASSFEVTRADTQYF.

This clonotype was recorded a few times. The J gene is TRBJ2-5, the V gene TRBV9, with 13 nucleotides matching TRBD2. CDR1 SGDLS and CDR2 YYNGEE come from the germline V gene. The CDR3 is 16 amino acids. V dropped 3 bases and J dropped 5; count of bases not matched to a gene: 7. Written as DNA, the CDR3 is TGTGCCAGCAGCGACAAGGGACTAGCGGGGCGTGAGACCCAGTACTTC. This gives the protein CASSDKGLAGRETQYF.

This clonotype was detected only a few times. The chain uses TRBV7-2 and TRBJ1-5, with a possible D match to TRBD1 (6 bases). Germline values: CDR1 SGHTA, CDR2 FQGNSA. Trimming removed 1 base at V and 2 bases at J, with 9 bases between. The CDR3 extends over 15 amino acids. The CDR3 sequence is CASSLGGHGNQPQHF. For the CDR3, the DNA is TGTGCCAGCAGCTTAGGGGGGCATGGCAATCAGCCCCAGCATTTT.

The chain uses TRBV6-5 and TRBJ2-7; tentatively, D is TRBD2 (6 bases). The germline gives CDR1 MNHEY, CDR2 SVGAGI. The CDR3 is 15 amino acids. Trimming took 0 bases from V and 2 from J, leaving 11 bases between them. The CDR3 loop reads CASSYSRGPTYEQYF. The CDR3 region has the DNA TGTGCCAGCAGTTACTCGCGGGGCCCCACCTACGAGCAGTACTTC.

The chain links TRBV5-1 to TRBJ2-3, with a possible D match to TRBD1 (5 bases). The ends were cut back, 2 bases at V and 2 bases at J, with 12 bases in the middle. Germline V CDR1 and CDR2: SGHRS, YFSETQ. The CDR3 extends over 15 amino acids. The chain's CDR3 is CASSLQAIYTDTQYF. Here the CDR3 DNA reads TGCGCCAGCAGCTTACAGGCCATATACACAGATACGCAGTATTTT. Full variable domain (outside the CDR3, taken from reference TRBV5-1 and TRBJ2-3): KAGVTQTPRYLIKTRGQQVTLSCSPISGHRSVSWYQQTPGQGLQFLFEYFSETQRNKGNFPGRFSGRQFSNSRSEMNVSTLELGDSALYLCASSLQAIYTDTQYFGPGTRLTVL.

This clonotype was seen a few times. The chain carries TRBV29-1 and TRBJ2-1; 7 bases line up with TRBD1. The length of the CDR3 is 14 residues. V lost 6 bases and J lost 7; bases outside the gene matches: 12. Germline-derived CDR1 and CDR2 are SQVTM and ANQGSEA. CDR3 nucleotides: TGCAGCGTCCGAACCCAGGGCAGGGGGAATGAGCAGTTCTTC. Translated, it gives CSVRTQGRGNEQFF.

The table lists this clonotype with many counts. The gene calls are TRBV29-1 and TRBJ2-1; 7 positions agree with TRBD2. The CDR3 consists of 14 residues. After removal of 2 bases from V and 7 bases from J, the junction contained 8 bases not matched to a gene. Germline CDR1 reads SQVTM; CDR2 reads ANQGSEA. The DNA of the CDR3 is TGCAGCGTTGAAATGAGACTAGCTGGGAATGAGCAGTTCTTC. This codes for CSVEMRLAGNEQFF.

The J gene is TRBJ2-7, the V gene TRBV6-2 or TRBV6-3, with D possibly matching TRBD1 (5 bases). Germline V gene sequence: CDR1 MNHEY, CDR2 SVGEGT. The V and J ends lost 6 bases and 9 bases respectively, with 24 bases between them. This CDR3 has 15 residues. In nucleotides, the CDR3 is TGTGCCAGCAGCTCTAGACAGCGAAATCTTCTCGGGCAGTACTTC. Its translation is CASSSRQRNLLGQYF.

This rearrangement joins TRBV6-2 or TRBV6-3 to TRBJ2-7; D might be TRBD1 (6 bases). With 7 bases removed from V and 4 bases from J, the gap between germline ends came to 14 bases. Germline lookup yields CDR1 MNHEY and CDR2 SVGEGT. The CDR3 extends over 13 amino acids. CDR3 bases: TGTGCCAGCACCGACGGGACACGGTACGAGCAGTACTTC. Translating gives CASTDGTRYEQYF.

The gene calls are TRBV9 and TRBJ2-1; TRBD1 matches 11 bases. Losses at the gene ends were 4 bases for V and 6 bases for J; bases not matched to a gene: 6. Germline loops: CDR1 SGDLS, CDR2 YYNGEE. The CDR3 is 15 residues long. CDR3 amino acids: CASSFGQGAFNEQFF. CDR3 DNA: TGTGCCAGCAGCTTCGGACAGGGGGCCTTCAATGAGCAGTTCTTC.

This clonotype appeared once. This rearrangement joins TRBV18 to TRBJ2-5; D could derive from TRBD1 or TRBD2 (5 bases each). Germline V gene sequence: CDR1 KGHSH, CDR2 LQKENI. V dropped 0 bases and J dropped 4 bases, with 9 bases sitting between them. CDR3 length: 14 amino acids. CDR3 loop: CASSPPQGPETQYF. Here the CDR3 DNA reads TGTGCCAGCTCACCACCGCAGGGACCAGAGACCCAGTACTTC.

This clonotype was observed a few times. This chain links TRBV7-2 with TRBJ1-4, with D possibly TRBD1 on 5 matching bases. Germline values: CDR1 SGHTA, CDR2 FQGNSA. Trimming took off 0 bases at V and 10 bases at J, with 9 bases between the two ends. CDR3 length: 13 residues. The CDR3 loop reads CASSLARRGKLFF. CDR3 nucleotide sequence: TGTGCCAGCAGCTTAGCGCGAAGGGGAAAACTGTTTTTT.

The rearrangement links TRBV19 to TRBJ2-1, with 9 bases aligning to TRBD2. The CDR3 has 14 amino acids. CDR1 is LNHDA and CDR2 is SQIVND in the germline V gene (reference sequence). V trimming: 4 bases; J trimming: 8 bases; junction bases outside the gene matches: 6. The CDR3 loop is CASSKLAGSDEQFF. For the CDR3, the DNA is TGTGCCAGTAGTAAGCTAGCGGGGTCAGATGAGCAGTTCTTC.

CDR3 loop: CSAGGTRSYQETQYF. CDR3 in DNA: TGCAGTGCTGGGGGGACTAGATCGTACCAAGAGACCCAGTACTTC. This chain connects TRBV20-1 to TRBJ2-5; 8 bases are a match to TRBD2. There are 15 residues in the CDR3. The germline CDR1 and CDR2 sequences are DFQATT and SNEGSKA (reference sequence). V lost 5 bases, J lost 0 bases, and 8 bases stayed unmatched.

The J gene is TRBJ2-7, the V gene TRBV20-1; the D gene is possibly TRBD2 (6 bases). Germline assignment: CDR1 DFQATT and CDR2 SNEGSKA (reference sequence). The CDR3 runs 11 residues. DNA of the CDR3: TGCAGGGGGGGTACAGGCTACGAGCAGTACTTC. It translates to CRGGTGYEQYF.

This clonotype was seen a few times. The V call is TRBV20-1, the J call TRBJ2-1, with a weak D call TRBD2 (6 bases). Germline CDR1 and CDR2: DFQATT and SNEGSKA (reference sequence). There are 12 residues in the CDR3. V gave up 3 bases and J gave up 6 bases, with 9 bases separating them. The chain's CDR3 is CSARGLLNEQFF. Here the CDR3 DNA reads TGCAGTGCTAGGGGACTGCTCAATGAGCAGTTCTTC.

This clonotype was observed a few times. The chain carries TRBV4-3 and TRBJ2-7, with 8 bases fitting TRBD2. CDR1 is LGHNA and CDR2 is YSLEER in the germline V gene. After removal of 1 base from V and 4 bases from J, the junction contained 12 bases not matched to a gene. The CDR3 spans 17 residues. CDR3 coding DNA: TGCGCCAGCAGCCAAGGACGGGGGGGTGGGAGAGGGTACGAGCAGTACTTC. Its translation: CASSQGRGGGRGYEQYF.

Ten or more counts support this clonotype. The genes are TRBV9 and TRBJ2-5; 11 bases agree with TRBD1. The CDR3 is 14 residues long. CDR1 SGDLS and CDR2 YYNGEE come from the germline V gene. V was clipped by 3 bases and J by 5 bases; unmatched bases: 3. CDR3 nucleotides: TGTGCCAGCAGCGGGACAGGGGGCAGTGAGACCCAGTACTTC. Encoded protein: CASSGTGGSETQYF.

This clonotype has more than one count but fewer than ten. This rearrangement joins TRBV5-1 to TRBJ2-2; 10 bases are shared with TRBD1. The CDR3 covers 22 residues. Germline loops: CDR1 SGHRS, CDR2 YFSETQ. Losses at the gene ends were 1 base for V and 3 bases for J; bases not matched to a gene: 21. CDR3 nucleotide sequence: TGCGCCAGCAGCTTGCAAGACAGGGGGCGTCTGGCTCTAACTCCTTACACCGGGGAGCTGTTTTTT. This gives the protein CASSLQDRGRLALTPYTGELFF. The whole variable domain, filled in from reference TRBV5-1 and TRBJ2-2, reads KAGVTQTPRYLIKTRGQQVTLSCSPISGHRSVSWYQQTPGQGLQFLFEYFSETQRNKGNFPGRFSGRQFSNSRSEMNVSTLELGDSALYLCASSLQDRGRLALTPYTGELFFGEGSRLTVL.

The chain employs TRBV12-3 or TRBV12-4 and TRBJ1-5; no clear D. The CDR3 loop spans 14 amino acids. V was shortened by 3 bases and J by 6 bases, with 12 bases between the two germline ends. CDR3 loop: CASSFAGPGQPQHF. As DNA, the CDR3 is TGTGCCAGCAGTTTTGCCGGGCCAGGTCAGCCCCAGCATTTT.

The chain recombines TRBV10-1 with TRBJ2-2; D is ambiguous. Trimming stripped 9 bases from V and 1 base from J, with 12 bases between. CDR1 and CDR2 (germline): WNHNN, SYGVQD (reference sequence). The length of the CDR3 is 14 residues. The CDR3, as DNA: TGCGCCAGTAAGAGAACCCAGAACACCGGGGAGCTGTTTTTT. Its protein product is CASKRTQNTGELFF.